The clone carrying this T cell receptor (beta chain) was detected a few times. The entry originates in a study of regulatory T cells in long-lasting Graves disease. Time point reported: newly diagnosed GD, antithyroid drugs for less than 3 months. Preparation of the TCR library used RNA extracted from PBMCs. This CDR3 region has 14 residues. CDR1 SQVTM and CDR2 ANQGSEA come from the germline V gene. Trimming removed 4 bases at V and 2 bases at J, with 14 bases between. Arm-PCR of CDR3 regions with iRepertoire HTBI primers generated TCR beta libraries. One entry per CDR3 protein, called by TCRdb with MiXCR from the multiplex PCR reads. The sample records 370,000 or so distinct CDR3 sequences, 15% to 20% being singletons. This sample was also put to use in a study of T cells in Graves' hyperthyroidism and ophthalmopathy. That paper adds: The HTBI set primed first-round TCR CDR3 RT-PCR.

This clonotype was obtained from a woman in her late teens or twenties with Graves disease. The source material was peripheral blood mononuclear cells (PBMCs), sampled at new diagnosis, from a patient treated with antithyroid drugs. The chain has TRBV29-1 and TRBJ2-5; the D gene is possibly TRBD2 (6 bases). The CDR3 loop is CSVASGSGQETQYF. CDR3 in DNA: TGCAGCGTTGCTAGTGGTAGCGGACAAGAGACCCAGTACTTC.